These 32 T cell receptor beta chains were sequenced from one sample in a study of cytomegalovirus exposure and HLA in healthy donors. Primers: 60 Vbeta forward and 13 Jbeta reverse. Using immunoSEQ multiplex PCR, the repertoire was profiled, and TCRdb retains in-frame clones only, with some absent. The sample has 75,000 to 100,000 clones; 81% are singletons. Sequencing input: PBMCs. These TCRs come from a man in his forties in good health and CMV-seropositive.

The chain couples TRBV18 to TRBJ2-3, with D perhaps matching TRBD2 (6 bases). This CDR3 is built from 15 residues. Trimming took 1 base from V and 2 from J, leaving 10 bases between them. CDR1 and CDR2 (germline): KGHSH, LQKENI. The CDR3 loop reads CASSPLAGITDTQYF. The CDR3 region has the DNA TGTGCCAGCTCACCACTCGCGGGGATCACAGATACGCAGTATTTT.

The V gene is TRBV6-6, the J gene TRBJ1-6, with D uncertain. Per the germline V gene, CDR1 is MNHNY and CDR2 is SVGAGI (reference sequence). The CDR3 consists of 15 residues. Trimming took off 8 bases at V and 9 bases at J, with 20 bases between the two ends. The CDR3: CASAEVTGLGSPLHF. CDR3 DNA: TGTGCCAGCGCGGAAGTCACGGGTTTGGGTTCACCCCTCCACTTT.

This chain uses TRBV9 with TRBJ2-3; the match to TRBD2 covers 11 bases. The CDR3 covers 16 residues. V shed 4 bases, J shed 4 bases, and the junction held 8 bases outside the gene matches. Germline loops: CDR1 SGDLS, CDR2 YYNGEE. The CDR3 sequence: CASSPPSGGSSDTQYF. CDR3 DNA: TGTGCCAGCAGCCCGCCTAGCGGGGGGTCTTCAGATACGCAGTATTTT.

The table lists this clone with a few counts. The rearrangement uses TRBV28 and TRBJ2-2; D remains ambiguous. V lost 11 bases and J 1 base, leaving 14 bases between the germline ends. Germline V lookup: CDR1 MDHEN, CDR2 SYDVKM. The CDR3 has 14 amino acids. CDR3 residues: CAVQGAVNTGELFF. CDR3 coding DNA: TGTGCCGTCCAAGGAGCAGTGAACACCGGGGAGCTGTTTTTT. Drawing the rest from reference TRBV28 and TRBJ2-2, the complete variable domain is DVKVTQSSRYLVKRTGEKVFLECVQDMDHENMFWYRQDPGLGLRLIYFSYDVKMKEKGDIPEGYSVSREKKERFSLILESASTNQTSMYLCAVQGAVNTGELFFGEGSRLTVL.

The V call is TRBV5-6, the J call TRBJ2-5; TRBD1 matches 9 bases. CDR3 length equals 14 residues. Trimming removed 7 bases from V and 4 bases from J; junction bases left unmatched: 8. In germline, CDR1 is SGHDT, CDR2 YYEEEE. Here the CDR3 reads CASRGGQGGETQYF. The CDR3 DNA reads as TGTGCCAGCCGAGGGGGACAGGGAGGAGAGACCCAGTACTTC.

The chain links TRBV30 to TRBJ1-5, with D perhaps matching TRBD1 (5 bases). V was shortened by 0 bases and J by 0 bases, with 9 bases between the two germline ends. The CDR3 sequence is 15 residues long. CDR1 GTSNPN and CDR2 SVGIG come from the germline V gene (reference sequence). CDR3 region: CAWSVGTYSNQPQHF. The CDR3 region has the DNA TGTGCCTGGAGTGTTGGGACTTATAGCAATCAGCCCCAGCATTTT.

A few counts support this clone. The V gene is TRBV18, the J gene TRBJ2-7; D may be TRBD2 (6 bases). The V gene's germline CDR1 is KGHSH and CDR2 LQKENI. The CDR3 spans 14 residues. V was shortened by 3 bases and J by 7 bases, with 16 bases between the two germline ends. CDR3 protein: CASSPPLRGLEQYF. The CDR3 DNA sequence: TGTGCCAGCTCACCCCCACTCCGGGGGTTAGAGCAGTACTTC.

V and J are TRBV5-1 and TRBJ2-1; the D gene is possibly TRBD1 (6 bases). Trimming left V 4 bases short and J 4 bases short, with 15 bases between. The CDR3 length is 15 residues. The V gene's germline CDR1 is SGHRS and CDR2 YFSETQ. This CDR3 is CASSEATGLYNEQFF. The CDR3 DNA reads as TGCGCCAGCAGCGAGGCGACAGGTTTATACAATGAGCAGTTCTTC. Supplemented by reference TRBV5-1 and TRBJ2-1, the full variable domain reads KAGVTQTPRYLIKTRGQQVTLSCSPISGHRSVSWYQQTPGQGLQFLFEYFSETQRNKGNFPGRFSGRQFSNSRSEMNVSTLELGDSALYLCASSEATGLYNEQFFGPGTRLTVL.

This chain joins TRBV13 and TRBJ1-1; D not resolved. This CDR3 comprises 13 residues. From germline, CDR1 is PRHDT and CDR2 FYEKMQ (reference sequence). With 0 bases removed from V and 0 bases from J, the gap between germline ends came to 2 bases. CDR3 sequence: CASSLGMNTEAFF. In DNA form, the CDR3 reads TGTGCCAGCAGCTTAGGCATGAACACTGAAGCTTTCTTT.

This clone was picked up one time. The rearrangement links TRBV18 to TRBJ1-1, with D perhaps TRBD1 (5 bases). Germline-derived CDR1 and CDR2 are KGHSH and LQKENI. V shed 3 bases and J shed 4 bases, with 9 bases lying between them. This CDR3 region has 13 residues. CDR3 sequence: CASSPLGGTEAFF. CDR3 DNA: TGTGCCAGCTCACCGTTGGGGGGCACTGAAGCTTTCTTT. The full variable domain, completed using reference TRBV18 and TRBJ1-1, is NAGVMQNPRHLVRRRGQEARLRCSPMKGHSHVYWYRQLPEEGLKFMVYLQKENIIDESGMPKERFSAEFPKEGPSILRIQQVVRGDSAAYFCASSPLGGTEAFFGQGTRLTVV.

In DNA form, the CDR3 reads TGTGCCAGCAGCCCCCCTCCGGGGAAAGAGACCCAGTACTTC. This sequence encodes CASSPPPGKETQYF. The rearrangement joins TRBV11-2 to TRBJ2-5; a weak D match, TRBD2 (5 bases). The germline gives CDR1 SGHAT, CDR2 FQNNGV. V was cut by 5 bases and J by 3 bases, with 13 bases left in between. This CDR3 contains 14 residues.

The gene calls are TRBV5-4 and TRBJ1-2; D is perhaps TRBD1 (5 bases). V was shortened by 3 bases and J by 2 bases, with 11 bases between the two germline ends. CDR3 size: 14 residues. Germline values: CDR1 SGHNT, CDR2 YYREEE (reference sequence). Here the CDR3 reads CASSSGRGNYGYTF. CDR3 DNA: TGTGCCAGCAGCTCCGGGAGGGGCAACTATGGCTACACCTTC. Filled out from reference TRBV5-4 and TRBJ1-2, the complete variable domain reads ETGVTQSPTHLIKTRGQQVTLRCSSQSGHNTVSWYQQALGQGPQFIFQYYREEENGRGNFPPRFSGLQFPNYSSELNVNALELDDSALYLCASSSGRGNYGYTFGSGTRLTVV.

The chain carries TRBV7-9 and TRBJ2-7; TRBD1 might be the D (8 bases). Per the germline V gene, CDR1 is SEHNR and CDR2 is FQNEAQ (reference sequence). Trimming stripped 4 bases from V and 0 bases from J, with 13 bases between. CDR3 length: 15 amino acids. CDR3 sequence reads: CASSSQGGISYEQYF. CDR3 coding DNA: TGTGCCAGCAGCTCACAGGGGGGGATCTCCTACGAGCAGTACTTC.

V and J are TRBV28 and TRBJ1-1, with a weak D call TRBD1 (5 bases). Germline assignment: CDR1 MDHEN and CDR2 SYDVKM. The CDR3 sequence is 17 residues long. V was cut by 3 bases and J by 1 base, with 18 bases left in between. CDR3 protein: CASSFQGLTGANTEAFF. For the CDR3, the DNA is TGTGCCAGCAGTTTCCAGGGTCTCACCGGAGCGAACACTGAAGCTTTCTTT.

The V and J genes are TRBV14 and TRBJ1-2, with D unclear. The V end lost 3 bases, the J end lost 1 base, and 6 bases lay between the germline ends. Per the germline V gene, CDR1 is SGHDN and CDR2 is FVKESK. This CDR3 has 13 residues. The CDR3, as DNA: TGTGCCAGCAGCCAGAACATTAACTATGGCTACACCTTC. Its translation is CASSQNINYGYTF. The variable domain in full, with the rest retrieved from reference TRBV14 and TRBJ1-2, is EAGVTQFPSHSVIEKGQTVTLRCDPISGHDNLYWYRRVMGKEIKFLLHFVKESKQDESGMPNNRFLAERTGGTYSTLKVQPAELEDSGVYFCASSQNINYGYTFGSGTRLTVV.

The CDR3 DNA sequence: TGTGCCAGCAGCGCGGACTATCAAAAAGAGACCCAGTACTTC. It translates to CASSADYQKETQYF. The chain links TRBV7-9 to TRBJ2-5, with D possibly TRBD2 on 6 matching bases. The V gene lost 5 bases and the J gene lost 3 bases, with 13 bases spanning the gap. The CDR3 sequence is 14 residues long. The germline V gene has CDR1 SEHNR and CDR2 FQNEAQ (reference sequence). The full variable domain, its missing parts supplied by reference TRBV7-9 and TRBJ2-5, is DTGVSQNPRHKITKRGQNVTFRCDPISEHNRLYWYRQTLGQGPEFLTYFQNEAQLEKSRLLSDRFSAERPKGSFSTLEIQRTEQGDSAMYLCASSADYQKETQYFGPGTRLLVL.

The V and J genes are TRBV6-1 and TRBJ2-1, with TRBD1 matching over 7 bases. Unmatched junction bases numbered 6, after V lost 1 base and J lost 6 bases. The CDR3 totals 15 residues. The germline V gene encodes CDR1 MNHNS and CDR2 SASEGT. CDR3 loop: CASSEEQGMVNEQFF. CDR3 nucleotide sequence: TGTGCCAGCAGTGAAGAACAGGGGATGGTCAATGAGCAGTTCTTC.

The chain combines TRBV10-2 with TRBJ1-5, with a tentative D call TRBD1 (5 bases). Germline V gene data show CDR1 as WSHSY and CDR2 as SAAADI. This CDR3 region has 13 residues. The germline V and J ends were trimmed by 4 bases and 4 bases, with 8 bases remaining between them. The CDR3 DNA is TGCGCCAGCAGTGGACAGACAAATCAGCCCCAGCATTTT. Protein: CASSGQTNQPQHF.

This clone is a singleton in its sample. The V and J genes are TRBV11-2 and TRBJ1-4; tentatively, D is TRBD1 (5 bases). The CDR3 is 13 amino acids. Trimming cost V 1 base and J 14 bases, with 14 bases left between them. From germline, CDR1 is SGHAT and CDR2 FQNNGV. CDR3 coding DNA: TGTGCCAGCAGCTTAGGAGCAGGGAATGGGCTGTTTTTT. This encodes CASSLGAGNGLFF.

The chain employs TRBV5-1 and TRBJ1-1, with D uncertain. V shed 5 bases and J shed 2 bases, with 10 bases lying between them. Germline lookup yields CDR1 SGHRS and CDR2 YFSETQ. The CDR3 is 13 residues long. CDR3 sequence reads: CASSRRVNTEAFF. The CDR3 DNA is TGCGCCAGCAGTAGGCGGGTCAACACTGAAGCTTTCTTT.

CDR3 nucleotide sequence: TGCGCCAGCAGCCCAGGACCCCGGGAGACGGTCTACAATGAGCAGTTCTTC. Translated: CASSPGPRETVYNEQFF. V is TRBV4-1 and J is TRBJ2-1; perhaps TRBD2 as D (6 bases). Germline values: CDR1 MGHRA, CDR2 YSYEKL. With 4 bases removed from V and 3 bases from J, the gap between germline ends came to 19 bases. The CDR3 runs to 17 residues.

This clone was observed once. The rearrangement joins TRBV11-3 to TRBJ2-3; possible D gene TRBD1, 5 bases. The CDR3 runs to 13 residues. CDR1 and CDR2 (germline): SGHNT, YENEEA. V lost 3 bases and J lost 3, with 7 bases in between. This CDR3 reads CASSFQGTDTQYF. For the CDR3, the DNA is TGTGCCAGCAGCTTTCAGGGAACAGATACGCAGTATTTT.

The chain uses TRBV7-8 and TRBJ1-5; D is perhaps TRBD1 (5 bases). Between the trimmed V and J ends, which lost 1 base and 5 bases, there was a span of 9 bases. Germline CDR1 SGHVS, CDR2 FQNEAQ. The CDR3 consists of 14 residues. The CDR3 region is CASSLVAGHQPQHF. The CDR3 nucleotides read TGTGCCAGCAGCTTAGTGGCAGGGCATCAGCCCCAGCATTTT.

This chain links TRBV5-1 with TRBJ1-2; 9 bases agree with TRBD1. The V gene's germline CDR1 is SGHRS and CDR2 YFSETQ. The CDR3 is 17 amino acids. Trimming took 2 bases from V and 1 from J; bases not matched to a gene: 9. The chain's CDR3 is CASSFADRGRVNYGYTF. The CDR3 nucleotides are TGCGCCAGCAGCTTTGCGGACAGGGGTCGGGTTAACTATGGCTACACCTTC.

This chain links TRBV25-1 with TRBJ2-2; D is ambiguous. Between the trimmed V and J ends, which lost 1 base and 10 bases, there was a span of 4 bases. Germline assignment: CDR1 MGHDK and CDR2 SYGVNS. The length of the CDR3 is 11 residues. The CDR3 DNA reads TGTGCCAGCAGTGAATGGGCGGAGCTGTTTTTT. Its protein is CASSEWAELFF.

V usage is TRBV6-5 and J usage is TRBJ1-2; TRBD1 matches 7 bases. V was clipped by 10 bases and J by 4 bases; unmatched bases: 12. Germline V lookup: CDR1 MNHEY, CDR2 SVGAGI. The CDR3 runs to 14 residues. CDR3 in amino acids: CATPPGGRVYGYTF. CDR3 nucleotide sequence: TGTGCCACCCCACCAGGGGGTAGGGTCTATGGCTACACCTTC.

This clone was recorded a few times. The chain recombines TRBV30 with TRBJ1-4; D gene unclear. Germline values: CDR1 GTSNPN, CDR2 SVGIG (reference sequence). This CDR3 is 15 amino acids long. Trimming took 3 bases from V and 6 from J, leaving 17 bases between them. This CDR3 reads CAWSLDPGSYEKLFF. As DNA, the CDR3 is TGTGCCTGGAGCCTCGACCCCGGGTCATATGAAAAACTGTTTTTT.

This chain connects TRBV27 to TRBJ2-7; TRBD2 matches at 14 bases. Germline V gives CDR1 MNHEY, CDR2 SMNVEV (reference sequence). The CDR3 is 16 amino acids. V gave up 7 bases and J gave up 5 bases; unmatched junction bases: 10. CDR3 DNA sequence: TGTGCCAGCACTGGACTAGCGGGGGGAATTGGGAACGAGCAGTACTTC. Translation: CASTGLAGGIGNEQYF.

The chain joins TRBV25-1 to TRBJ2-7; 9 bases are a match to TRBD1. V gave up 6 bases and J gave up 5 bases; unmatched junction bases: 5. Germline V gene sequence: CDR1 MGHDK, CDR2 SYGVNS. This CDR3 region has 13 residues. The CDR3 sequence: CASRYRGRDEQYF. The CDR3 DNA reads TGTGCCAGCAGGTACAGGGGGCGCGACGAGCAGTACTTC.

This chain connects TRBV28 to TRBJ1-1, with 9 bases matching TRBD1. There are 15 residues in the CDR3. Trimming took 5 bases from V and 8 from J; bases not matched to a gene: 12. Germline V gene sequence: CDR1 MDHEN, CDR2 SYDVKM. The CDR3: CASSTRRTGEPEAFF. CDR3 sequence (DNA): TGTGCCAGCAGTACCCGCCGGACAGGGGAACCAGAAGCTTTCTTT.

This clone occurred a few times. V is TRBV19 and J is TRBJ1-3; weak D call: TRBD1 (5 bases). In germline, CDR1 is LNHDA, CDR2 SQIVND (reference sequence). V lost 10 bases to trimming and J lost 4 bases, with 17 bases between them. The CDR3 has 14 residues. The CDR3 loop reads CATSPGGRGNTIYF. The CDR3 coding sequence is TGTGCCACTTCCCCCGGGGGAAGGGGAAACACCATATATTTT.

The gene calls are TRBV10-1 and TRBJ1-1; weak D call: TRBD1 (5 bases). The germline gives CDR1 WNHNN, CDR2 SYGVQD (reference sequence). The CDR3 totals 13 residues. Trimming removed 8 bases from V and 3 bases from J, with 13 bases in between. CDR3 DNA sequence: TGCGCCAGCCGGACGGGACTTGACACTGAAGCTTTCTTT. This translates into CASRTGLDTEAFF.